Below are 22 T cell receptor beta chains sequenced from a single sample in a study of CD4 T cells in relation to SARS-CoV-2 and coronaviruses. The unexposed donors gave CD4+ T cells in about 2010-2018, prior to COVID-19. The cells were cultured for 10 days before CD4+ T cells were isolated. Assay used: immunoSEQ multiplex PCR; TCRdb lists only in-frame clones, some missing. This sample carries 20,000 to 25,000 clones, roughly three quarters of them seen once, and the ten largest clones take approximately 15%. These receptors have no identified antigens. Sequenced material: CD4+ T cells from PBMCs, cultured in vitro. The receptors originated from a human donor in good health.

The chain carries TRBV9 and TRBJ1-6; 9 nucleotides line up with TRBD1. Germline V gives CDR1 SGDLS, CDR2 YYNGEE. The CDR3 runs 15 residues. With 4 bases clipped from V and 8 bases from J, the junction kept 7 bases outside the gene matches. The CDR3 DNA reads as TGTGCCAGCAGCCTCACAGGGGGCAAAGATTCACCCCTCCACTTT. This encodes CASSLTGGKDSPLHF.

The chain combines TRBV6-2 or TRBV6-3 with TRBJ2-1, with D tentatively TRBD2 (5 bases). Germline CDR1 and CDR2: MNHEY and SVGEGT. Trimming removed 5 bases at V and 3 bases at J, with 11 bases between. The CDR3 runs 14 residues. CDR3 coding DNA: TGTGCCAGCAGTCGCCCCGGGGTCTACAATGAGCAGTTCTTC. Residues: CASSRPGVYNEQFF.

V is TRBV7-6 and J is TRBJ2-5; 7 bases align to TRBD1. Trimming took 2 bases from V and 2 from J; bases not matched to a gene: 14. Per germline, CDR1 SGHVS and CDR2 FNYEAQ. This CDR3 contains 18 residues. CDR3 in amino acids: CASSLPRTGRGIQETQYF. The CDR3 DNA reads TGTGCCAGCAGCTTACCTCGTACGGGCAGGGGGATTCAAGAGACCCAGTACTTC.

This rearrangement joins TRBV28 to TRBJ1-5; tentatively, D is TRBD1 (6 bases). V gave up 8 bases and J gave up 3 bases, with 11 bases separating them. This CDR3 contains 13 residues. Germline V gene lookup returns CDR1 MDHEN and CDR2 SYDVKM. CDR3 protein: CASLRGHNQPQHF. CDR3 sequence (DNA): TGTGCCAGCCTCAGGGGACACAATCAGCCCCAGCATTTT.

This clone was observed a few times. This chain uses TRBV30 with TRBJ1-2; possibly TRBD1 for D (5 bases). Germline assignment: CDR1 GTSNPN and CDR2 SVGIG (reference sequence). V lost 3 bases to trimming and J lost 3 bases, with 8 bases between them. The CDR3 loop spans 12 amino acids. CDR3 nucleotides: TGTGCCTGGAGCGGGGGAGACTATGGCTACACCTTC. Its protein product is CAWSGGDYGYTF.

The rearrangement uses TRBV6-1 and TRBJ2-7; 9 bases line up with TRBD1. Trimming cost V 3 bases and J 4 bases; bases outside gene matches: 7. Germline CDR1 is MNHNS and CDR2 is SASEGT. This CDR3 comprises 15 residues. The CDR3 loop reads CASSDGGTGSYEQYF. For the CDR3, the DNA is TGTGCCAGCAGTGACGGCGGGACAGGGTCTTACGAGCAGTACTTC.

This clone was counted a single time. The rearrangement joins TRBV18 to TRBJ2-7; no clear D gene. V lost 2 bases and J 0 bases, leaving 14 bases between the germline ends. The CDR3 has 16 amino acids. CDR1 KGHSH and CDR2 LQKENI come from the germline V gene. The CDR3 loop is CASSPVQAGPSYEQYF. Written as DNA, the CDR3 is TGTGCCAGCTCACCAGTGCAGGCAGGCCCCTCCTACGAGCAGTACTTC.

The genes are TRBV6-2 or TRBV6-3 and TRBJ1-5; 7 bases are shared with TRBD1. This CDR3 spans 16 amino acids. With 4 bases clipped from V and 0 bases from J, the junction kept 6 bases outside the gene matches. Germline CDR1 MNHEY, CDR2 SVGEGT. CDR3 residues: CASSSQDRDSNQPQHF. For the CDR3, the DNA is TGTGCCAGCAGTTCCCAAGACAGGGATAGCAATCAGCCCCAGCATTTT.

The chain combines TRBV7-9 with TRBJ2-3; D not certain. The germline CDR1 and CDR2 sequences are SEHNR and FQNEAQ (reference sequence). V gave up 4 bases and J gave up 15 bases, with 14 bases separating them. This CDR3 has 11 amino acids. The chain's CDR3 is CASSSGPVQYF. In DNA form, the CDR3 reads TGTGCCAGCAGCTCGGGTCCCGTTCAATATTTT. The complete variable domain, with remaining parts taken from reference TRBV7-9 and TRBJ2-3, reads DTGVSQNPRHKITKRGQNVTFRCDPISEHNRLYWYRQTLGQGPEFLTYFQNEAQLEKSRLLSDRFSAERPKGSFSTLEIQRTEQGDSAMYLCASSSGPVQYFGPGTRLTVL.

The chain carries TRBV28 and TRBJ2-7, with D perhaps given as TRBD1 or TRBD2 (5 bases each). Germline V gene lookup returns CDR1 MDHEN and CDR2 SYDVKM. Trimming removed 6 bases at V and 4 bases at J, with 34 bases between. The CDR3 length is 20 residues. This CDR3 is CASRIYHHRWDGGKRYEQYF. As DNA, the CDR3 is TGTGCCAGCAGAATTTATCACCACAGGTGGGATGGGGGTAAAAGGTACGAGCAGTACTTC.

The gene calls are TRBV3-1 (or the pseudogene TRBV3-2) and TRBJ2-5; no reliable D call. Germline CDR1 LGHDT, CDR2 YNNKEL (reference sequence). The CDR3 length is 12 residues. Trimming stripped 3 bases from V and 5 bases from J, with 7 bases between. Written as DNA, the CDR3 is TGTGCCAGCAGCCAGCTCGAGGAGACCCAGTACTTC. Amino acids: CASSQLEETQYF.

The table lists this clone with a few counts. The genes are TRBV11-2 and TRBJ1-6; D uncertain. There are 13 residues in the CDR3. The germline gives CDR1 SGHAT, CDR2 FQNNGV. The ends were cut back, 0 bases at V and 16 bases at J, with 13 bases in the middle. The CDR3: CASSLEGLAGLHF. CDR3 in DNA: TGTGCCAGCAGCTTAGAAGGGCTGGCAGGACTCCACTTT.

This chain joins TRBV5-1 and TRBJ1-6; the D is unclear. Germline lookup yields CDR1 SGHRS and CDR2 YFSETQ. CDR3 size: 14 residues. V was trimmed by 4 bases and J by 9 bases, leaving 14 bases between them. CDR3: CASSLPDWGSPLHF. The CDR3 DNA sequence: TGCGCCAGCAGCCTGCCGGACTGGGGTTCACCCCTCCACTTT. Full variable domain (outside the CDR3, taken from reference TRBV5-1 and TRBJ1-6): KAGVTQTPRYLIKTRGQQVTLSCSPISGHRSVSWYQQTPGQGLQFLFEYFSETQRNKGNFPGRFSGRQFSNSRSEMNVSTLELGDSALYLCASSLPDWGSPLHFGNGTRLTVT.

V and J are TRBV11-3 and TRBJ2-1; 13 bases align to TRBD2. V shed 5 bases and J 15 bases; nucleotides not matched to a gene: 10. Germline V gives CDR1 SGHNT, CDR2 YENEEA. This CDR3 is 14 amino acids long. The CDR3 bases are TGTGCCAGCAGCCCTAGGACTAGCGGGAGTAGCCTGTTCTTC. Protein product: CASSPRTSGSSLFF.

The J gene is TRBJ1-3, the V gene TRBV2, with D hard to call. With 7 bases removed from V and 2 bases from J, the gap between germline ends came to 12 bases. Looked up from germline, CDR1 is SNHLY and CDR2 is FYNNEI. The CDR3 consists of 14 residues. The CDR3 region is CASNNLDTGNTIYF. As DNA, the CDR3 is TGTGCCAGCAACAACTTAGACACTGGAAACACCATATATTTT.

The chain uses TRBV3-1 (or the pseudogene TRBV3-2) and TRBJ1-2; TRBD1 agrees at 11 bases. Germline CDR1 LGHDT, CDR2 YNNKEL (reference sequence). The CDR3 totals 14 residues. Trimming cost V 0 bases and J 8 bases; bases outside gene matches: 2. The CDR3 coding sequence is TGTGCCAGCAGCCAAGATCGGGACAGGGGGGGCTACACCTTC. Translating it yields CASSQDRDRGGYTF.

The V call is TRBV20-1, the J call TRBJ1-6; 9 bases are shared with TRBD1. Germline V gene data show CDR1 as DFQATT and CDR2 as SNEGSKA (reference sequence). V lost 3 bases to trimming and J lost 10 bases; unmatched junction nucleotides: 7. CDR3 length: 14 amino acids. This CDR3 reads CSASRGQGYSPLHF. In nucleotides, the CDR3 is TGCAGTGCTAGTCGCGGACAGGGGTACTCACCCCTCCACTTT.

This clone was picked up a small number of times. V gene TRBV2 combines with J gene TRBJ1-4; 10 nucleotides align to TRBD1. The CDR3 contains 14 residues. V lost 9 bases to trimming and J lost 4 bases; unmatched junction nucleotides: 5. Germline V gene lookup returns CDR1 SNHLY and CDR2 FYNNEI. The CDR3 region is CASARDRGNEKLFF. The CDR3 DNA reads TGTGCCAGTGCCCGGGACAGGGGTAATGAAAAACTGTTTTTT.

This clone was observed a single time. The genes are TRBV4-1 and TRBJ2-5; TRBD1 agrees at 9 bases. V dropped 3 bases and J dropped 4; count of bases not matched to a gene: 3. This CDR3 has 14 amino acids. The V gene's germline CDR1 is MGHRA and CDR2 YSYEKL. CDR3 coding DNA: TGCGCCAGCAGCCAGACAGGGGGTCGAGAGACCCAGTACTTC. This translates into CASSQTGGRETQYF.

This chain's CDR3 is CASSSPGHEGETQYF. The CDR3 DNA follows: TGTGCCAGCAGCTCCCCGGGCCACGAAGGAGAGACCCAGTACTTC. The chain is built from TRBV7-9 and TRBJ2-5; D remains ambiguous. In germline, CDR1 is SEHNR, CDR2 FQNEAQ (reference sequence). The V end lost 4 bases, the J end lost 4 bases, and 16 bases lay between the germline ends. This CDR3 is 15 amino acids long.

This chain connects TRBV21-1 to TRBJ1-4; the table assigns TRBD1, which was not confirmed against the DNA. TRBV21-1 is a pseudogene segment. CDR3 length: 15 residues. The CDR3 sequence is CASSKAGAANEKLFF. DNA of the CDR3: TGTGCCAGCAGCAAAGCTGGGGCCGCTAATGAAAAACTGTTTTTT.

There are a few counts of this clone. The chain employs TRBV25-1 and TRBJ1-6; 10 nucleotides align to TRBD1. The ends lost 3 bases at V and 7 bases at J; junction bases unmatched: 0. The CDR3 runs 14 residues. Germline loops: CDR1 MGHDK, CDR2 SYGVNS. In DNA, the CDR3 is TGTGCCAGCAGTGAGGACAGGGGGAATTCACCCCTCCACTTT. This gives the protein CASSEDRGNSPLHF. Based on the CDR3 plus reference TRBV25-1 and TRBJ1-6, the full variable domain is EADIYQTPRYLVIGTGKKITLECSQTMGHDKMYWYQQDPGMELHLIHYSYGVNSTEKGDLSSESTVSRIRTEHFPLTLESARPSHTSQYLCASSEDRGNSPLHFGNGTRLTVT.